The TCR beta chain under discussion was sequenced for a study of blood T cell repertoires in COVID-19. In the study overall: Sources were T cells, B-cell-depleted T cells, or PBMCs; the material itself was cDNA or gDNA.

The data were produced by immunoSEQ multiplex PCR, yet TCRdb's version contains in-frame clones alone and is incomplete. Found here are about 150,000 clones, 70% to 85% of them singletons; the top ten hold about 3%. The clonotype originates from a woman of 80 years or more with acute or convalescent COVID-19. Sequenced: peripheral blood.

The CDR3 loop is CASRRVGATQNSPLHF. The CDR3 region has the DNA TGTGCCAGCAGACGGGTTGGTGCCACTCAAAATTCACCCCTCCACTTT. V gene TRBV11-2 combines with J gene TRBJ1-6; D not resolved. V lost 6 bases to trimming and J lost 7 bases, with 19 bases between them. Germline CDR1 reads SGHAT; CDR2 reads FQNNGV. This CDR3 region has 16 residues.